These 27 T cell receptor beta chains came from one sample sequenced in a study of vaccination effects on CD4 cells after COVID-19. This table comes from immunoSEQ multiplex PCR, and its TCRdb copy is limited to in-frame clones, with some not included. Here the sample spans 62,000 or so clones, over 70% being singletons. Before any sequencing was done, the ViraFEST assay used viral peptide pools to expand antigen-specific CD4+ T cells. Cultured cells yielded isolated CD4+ T cells after approximately nine days. Vaccinated participants had no history of SARS-CoV-2 infection and tested negative for nucleocapsid antibodies. Antigen specificity for these receptors is unknown. The sample was CD4+ T cells from PBMCs cultured with SARS-CoV-2 spike peptides, taken before COVID-19 vaccination. The receptors come from a human donor who received a COVID-19 vaccine.

The V and J genes are TRBV6-6 and TRBJ2-5; 8 positions match TRBD2. Germline V CDR1 and CDR2: MNHNY, SVGAGI (reference sequence). This CDR3 has 14 amino acids. J gave up 1 base and V 6 bases, and 4 bases lay outside the gene matches. The CDR3 nucleotides read TGTGCCAGCAGGGATAGCGGGGTCCAAGAGACCCAGTACTTC. Its translation: CASRDSGVQETQYF.

This chain links TRBV7-3 with TRBJ2-1, with D uncertain. The CDR3 sequence is 13 residues long. Germline V gene sequence: CDR1 SGHTA, CDR2 FQGTGA. Trimming stripped 1 base from V and 4 bases from J, with 5 bases between. As DNA, the CDR3 is TGTGCCAGCAGCTTAAACAGTTACAATGAGCAGTTCTTC. Translated: CASSLNSYNEQFF. Combining the CDR3 with reference TRBV7-3 and TRBJ2-1 gives the whole variable domain GAGVSQTPSNKVTEKGKYVELRCDPISGHTALYWYRQSLGQGPEFLIYFQGTGAADDSGLPNDRFFAVRPEGSVSTLKIQRTERGDSAVYLCASSLNSYNEQFFGPGTRLTVL.

The CDR3 DNA reads TGTGCCATCAGTGAGCCTAGCGGGGGAAGGGAGACCCAGTACTTC. The encoded protein is CAISEPSGGRETQYF. The rearrangement joins TRBV10-3 to TRBJ2-5; 10 bases fit TRBD2. V lost 2 bases, J lost 5 bases, and 5 bases stayed unmatched. Germline CDR1 ENHRY, CDR2 SYGVKD. CDR3 size: 15 residues.

This chain joins TRBV6-5 and TRBJ2-5; D unresolved. Germline V gives CDR1 MNHEY, CDR2 SVGAGI. Trimming left V 4 bases short and J 4 bases short, with 13 bases between. This CDR3 spans 14 amino acids. The DNA of the CDR3 is TGTGCCAGCAGTTCCCAGGCGGCAGGAGAGACCCAGTACTTC. This translates into CASSSQAAGETQYF.

To note about this clone: Other nucleotide sequences from this sample produce the same CDR3. J is TRBJ2-3 and V is TRBV27; a weak D match, TRBD2 (6 bases). The V gene lost 2 bases and the J gene lost 0 bases, with 6 bases spanning the gap. From germline, CDR1 is MNHEY and CDR2 SMNVEV (reference sequence). This CDR3 is 14 amino acids long. CDR3 DNA sequence: TGTGCCAGCAGTTTACGGGGGAGCACAGATACGCAGTATTTT. Protein: CASSLRGSTDTQYF.

The V gene is TRBV19, the J gene TRBJ2-5; maybe TRBD2 (6 bases). The CDR3 loop spans 14 amino acids. CDR1 is LNHDA, CDR2 SQIVND, per germline (reference sequence). V was trimmed by 6 bases and J by 4 bases, leaving 15 bases between them. DNA of the CDR3: TGTGCCAGTAGCCCGCGGGACTGGAGAGAGACCCAGTACTTC. Translated, it gives CASSPRDWRETQYF.

This clone is a singleton in its sample. The J gene is TRBJ1-3, the V gene TRBV2; D possibly corresponds to TRBD1 (5 bases). Trimming removed 0 bases at V and 3 bases at J, with 9 bases between. The CDR3 is made up of 15 amino acids. The germline CDR1 and CDR2 sequences are SNHLY and FYNNEI. CDR3 loop: CASSEAGTVGNTIYF. The CDR3 DNA is TGTGCCAGCAGTGAAGCGGGGACGGTTGGAAACACCATATATTTT.

This clone was seen more than once but under ten times. The chain couples TRBV3-1 (or the pseudogene TRBV3-2) to TRBJ2-1; D is undetermined. This CDR3 is 12 amino acids long. The V end was cut by 2 bases, the J end by 7 bases, with 6 bases between. Germline assignment: CDR1 LGHDT and CDR2 YNNKEL (reference sequence). The CDR3 nucleotides read TGTGCCAGCAGCCAAACTAATAATGAGCAGTTCTTC. It translates to CASSQTNNEQFF.

The V gene is TRBV9, the J gene TRBJ2-1, with TRBD1 as a possible D gene (6 bases). Trimming removed 4 bases from V and 6 bases from J, with 11 bases in between. The CDR3 is 13 amino acids. Germline V gene data show CDR1 as SGDLS and CDR2 as YYNGEE. As DNA, the CDR3 is TGTGCCAGCAGCACCAACAGGGCCAATGAGCAGTTCTTC. It codes for CASSTNRANEQFF.

The genes are TRBV7-2 and TRBJ1-3; a weak D match, TRBD1 (5 bases). V dropped 2 bases and J dropped 2 bases, with 16 bases sitting between them. The CDR3 is 17 residues long. CDR1 is SGHTA, CDR2 FQGNSA, per germline. CDR3 residues: CASSLQGWGVAGNTIYF. CDR3 DNA sequence: TGTGCCAGCAGCTTACAGGGATGGGGGGTTGCTGGAAACACCATATATTTT.

The rearrangement joins TRBV12-5 to TRBJ2-5; weak D call: TRBD1 (6 bases). CDR1 is LGHNT, CDR2 FRNRAP, per germline. V lost 5 bases and J 4 bases, leaving 14 bases between the germline ends. CDR3 size: 14 residues. As DNA, the CDR3 is TGTGCTAGTGGTCCTGGGGGCGCGGGAGAGACCCAGTACTTC. Protein sequence: CASGPGGAGETQYF.

The J gene is TRBJ1-2, the V gene TRBV7-2; TRBD1 is a possible D gene (6 bases). The germline CDR1 and CDR2 sequences are SGHTA and FQGNSA. Deletions cut 5 bases from V and 2 bases from J, with 9 bases between. This CDR3 has 13 residues. CDR3: CASSPDRNYGYTF. The CDR3 region has the DNA TGTGCCAGCAGCCCGGACAGAAACTATGGCTACACCTTC.

The chain combines TRBV12-3 or TRBV12-4 with TRBJ1-2; TRBD1 is a possible D gene (5 bases). Trimming shortened V by 4 bases and J by 4 bases, and 10 bases separated the two germline ends. This CDR3 is built from 13 residues. In nucleotides, the CDR3 is TGTGCCAGCAGTTCTTCAGGGACCTATGGCTACACCTTC. Protein product: CASSSSGTYGYTF.

V and J are TRBV7-2 and TRBJ2-3; TRBD2 agrees at 8 bases. This CDR3 is built from 17 residues. CDR1 is SGHTA and CDR2 is FQGNSA in the germline V gene. The V gene end was trimmed by 4 bases and the J gene end by 6 bases; junction bases not matched to a gene: 15. The CDR3 DNA reads TGTGCCAGCAGCTCCCGCTCCCCGGGGGGGCCCGTGGATACGCAGTATTTT. Protein sequence: CASSSRSPGGPVDTQYF.

The chain joins TRBV7-2 to TRBJ2-2; 9 positions match TRBD2. V lost 3 bases to trimming and J lost 2 bases; unmatched junction nucleotides: 4. The CDR3 runs 16 residues. The germline V gene encodes CDR1 SGHTA and CDR2 FQGNSA. CDR3 sequence reads: CASSFAGTSNTGELFF. The CDR3 nucleotides are TGTGCCAGCAGCTTCGCCGGGACTAGCAACACCGGGGAGCTGTTTTTT.

CDR3 nucleotide sequence: TGTGCCAGCAGCTTAACCCCCGCGGATACGCAGTATTTT. Residues: CASSLTPADTQYF. The chain recombines TRBV7-3 with TRBJ2-3; no definite D call. The V gene's germline CDR1 is SGHTA and CDR2 FQGTGA. With 0 bases removed from V and 6 bases from J, the gap between germline ends came to 7 bases. This CDR3 has 13 amino acids. Full variable domain (outside the CDR3, taken from reference TRBV7-3 and TRBJ2-3): GAGVSQTPSNKVTEKGKYVELRCDPISGHTALYWYRQSLGQGPEFLIYFQGTGAADDSGLPNDRFFAVRPEGSVSTLKIQRTERGDSAVYLCASSLTPADTQYFGPGTRLTVL.

The V gene is TRBV24-1, the J gene TRBJ2-3; D unresolved. The germline CDR1 and CDR2 sequences are KGHDR and SFDVKD. The CDR3 is made up of 12 amino acids. The ends were cut back, 1 base at V and 5 bases at J, with 3 bases in the middle. The CDR3 spells CATSDFGDTQYF. In DNA, the CDR3 is TGTGCCACCAGTGATTTTGGAGATACGCAGTATTTT.

This clone was observed a handful of times. The chain joins TRBV6-5 to TRBJ2-7; D remains unclear. The germline V and J ends were trimmed by 6 bases and 3 bases, with 12 bases remaining between them. Germline CDR1 is MNHEY and CDR2 is SVGAGI. The CDR3 has 13 residues. The CDR3 bases are TGTGCCAGCAGCCGTGGACGGTACTACGAGCAGTACGTC. This codes for CASSRGRYYEQYV.

The chain recombines TRBV9 with TRBJ1-1; D uncertain. The CDR3 runs to 13 residues. With 3 bases removed from V and 0 bases from J, the gap between germline ends came to 6 bases. Germline CDR1 is SGDLS and CDR2 is YYNGEE. The CDR3 DNA is TGTGCCAGCAGCGGAAGAGTGAACACTGAAGCTTTCTTT. Amino acid sequence: CASSGRVNTEAFF. Combining the CDR3 with reference TRBV9 and TRBJ1-1 gives the whole variable domain DSGVTQTPKHLITATGQRVTLRCSPRSGDLSVYWYQQSLDQGLQFLIQYYNGEERAKGNILERFSAQQFPDLHSELNLSSLELGDSALYFCASSGRVNTEAFFGQGTRLTVV.

This rearrangement joins TRBV3-1 (or the pseudogene TRBV3-2) to TRBJ1-2; a weak D match, TRBD1 (6 bases). Germline-derived CDR1 and CDR2 are LGHDT and YNNKEL (reference sequence). V lost 5 bases, J lost 12 bases, and 16 bases lay in between. This CDR3 is 12 amino acids long. CDR3 residues: CASSAHSGENTF. CDR3 bases: TGTGCCAGCAGCGCCCACTCAGGGGAGAACACCTTC.

This chain links TRBV18 with TRBJ2-3, with 8 positions matching TRBD2. From germline, CDR1 is KGHSH and CDR2 LQKENI. The CDR3 has 14 residues. With V trimmed by 8 bases and J by 2 bases, 6 bases remained unmatched. The CDR3 coding sequence is TGTGCCAGCCGGCGGGGGGCCTCCACAGATACGCAGTATTTT. Translating gives CASRRGASTDTQYF.

This clone was found once. The chain links TRBV7-9 to TRBJ1-3; no clear D. This CDR3 contains 13 residues. Germline-derived CDR1 and CDR2 are SEHNR and FQNEAQ (reference sequence). V was trimmed by 4 bases and J by 0 bases, leaving 4 bases between them. This CDR3 is CASSWDSGNTIYF. CDR3 nucleotides: TGTGCCAGCAGCTGGGACTCTGGAAACACCATATATTTT.

The genes are TRBV7-2 and TRBJ2-4; TRBD1 agrees at 7 bases. The V gene's germline CDR1 is SGHTA and CDR2 FQGNSA. Trimming at V came to 5 bases and at J to 8 bases, leaving 6 bases not matched to a gene. The CDR3 consists of 13 residues. In DNA, the CDR3 is TGTGCCAGCAGCGTACAGGGGCTGGACATTCAGTACTTC. This sequence encodes CASSVQGLDIQYF.

The chain is built from TRBV5-1 and TRBJ1-3, with 7 nucleotides matching TRBD1. From germline, CDR1 is SGHRS and CDR2 YFSETQ. V was pared by 2 bases and J by 4 bases, with 3 bases of the junction left unmatched. This CDR3 spans 14 amino acids. CDR3 nucleotide sequence: TGCGCCAGCAGCTTAGGGACAGCCGGAAACACCATATATTTT. Encoded protein: CASSLGTAGNTIYF.

The J gene is TRBJ2-2, the V gene TRBV24-1, with 7 bases fitting TRBD1. The CDR3 consists of 18 residues. Trimming removed 4 bases from V and 9 bases from J; junction bases left unmatched: 19. The V gene's germline CDR1 is KGHDR and CDR2 SFDVKD. The CDR3 DNA sequence: TGTGCCACCAGTGACCCCCGGGTCGGGACAGCCGCCCTCAGGGAGCTGTTTTTT. It encodes CATSDPRVGTAALRELFF.

This clone was observed a few times. The chain has TRBV7-3 and TRBJ2-1; possible D gene TRBD2, 5 bases. The CDR3 sequence is 13 residues long. Trimming removed 2 bases at V and 8 bases at J, with 10 bases between. The V gene's germline CDR1 is SGHTA and CDR2 FQGTGA. The CDR3, as DNA: TGTGCCAGCAGCTTAGGACTGGCGGATGAGCAGTTCTTC. Translating gives CASSLGLADEQFF.

The V gene is TRBV6-1, the J gene TRBJ1-1; no clear D gene. The CDR3 is 13 amino acids. The germline V and J ends were trimmed by 1 base and 6 bases, with 9 bases remaining between them. Germline lookup yields CDR1 MNHNS and CDR2 SASEGT. CDR3 amino acids: CASSEVGIPEAFF. The CDR3 nucleotides read TGTGCCAGCAGTGAAGTGGGAATACCTGAAGCTTTCTTT.